This entry lists 5 T cell receptor beta chains sequenced from one sample in a study of T cells in Graves' hyperthyroidism and ophthalmopathy. There were TCR beta CDR3 regions amplified from RNA transcripts. The HTBI primer set was used in a first-round RT-PCR of the TCR CDR3. TCRdb reprocessed the multiplex PCR reads with MiXCR, giving one entry per CDR3 protein. Among 600,000 to 800,000 distinct CDR3 sequences, approximately 36% were seen once, and the ten largest hold around a third. The source material was blood. The receptors derive from a woman between 40 and 50 years old with Graves' hyperthyroidism.

This clonotype was seen once. Germline is not matched at one junction end, which may reflect a read error. The rearrangement joins TRBV6-1 to TRBJ1-2; D is possibly TRBD1 (5 bases). CDR1 MNHNS and CDR2 SASEGT come from the germline V gene. The CDR3 totals 13 residues. The CDR3 loop is CASSRRGNCGYTF. The CDR3 bases are TGTGCCAGCAGTCGCCGGGGCAACTGTGGCTACACCTTC.

This clonotype was observed many times. This chain connects TRBV7-2 to TRBJ1-1; D may be TRBD1 (5 bases). The CDR3 totals 15 residues. The germline CDR1 and CDR2 sequences are SGHTA and FQGNSA. V shed 5 bases and J shed 0 bases, with 13 bases lying between them. Here the CDR3 reads CASSLRQTMNTEAFF. DNA for the CDR3: TGTGCCAGCAGCCTCAGACAGACTATGAACACTGAAGCTTTCTTT.

This clonotype was seen at least ten times. The V gene is TRBV7-2, the J gene TRBJ2-2; D is unclear. The V gene's germline CDR1 is SGHTA and CDR2 FQGNSA. V lost 0 bases to trimming and J lost 5 bases, with 7 bases between them. The CDR3 runs 14 residues. The CDR3 loop is CASSLAVGTGELFF. In DNA, the CDR3 is TGTGCCAGCAGCTTAGCCGTGGGTACCGGGGAGCTGTTTTTT.

This clonotype was found a few times. The gene calls are TRBV7-9 and TRBJ2-7; TRBD1 aligns across 9 bases. J lost 3 bases, V lost 7 bases, and 13 bases had no gene match. Germline lookup yields CDR1 SEHNR and CDR2 FQNEAQ (reference sequence). CDR3 length equals 16 residues. CDR3 DNA: TGTGCCAGCACCCGAACGGTGGGACAGGGAGGCTACGAGCAGTACTTC. Amino acid sequence: CASTRTVGQGGYEQYF.

This chain links TRBV20-1 with TRBJ1-5; 7 bases agree with TRBD1. The junction had 13 bases not matched to a gene; V was cut back by 8 bases and J by 3 bases. CDR1 DFQATT and CDR2 SNEGSKA come from the germline V gene (reference sequence). The CDR3 covers 15 residues. The CDR3 coding sequence is TGCAGTACCCAAAAGGGGACAGATGACAATCAGCCCCAGCATTTT. It encodes CSTQKGTDDNQPQHF.